The 12 T cell receptor beta chains presented below share a single source sample, sequenced in a study of a mutant IDH1 vaccine in newly diagnosed glioma. TCRdb keeps only in-frame clones here, not all; method: immunoSEQ multiplex PCR. The sample shows roughly 51,000 clones, roughly three quarters of them seen only once. No cognate antigen is known for these TCRs. The time point: week 35, safety follow-up. Vaccine doses each comprised 300 ug of mutant IDH1 20-mer peptide, with topical imiquimod. The sequencing used PBMCs, collected from a glioma patient whose treatment included an IDH1 peptide vaccine. The receptor set was obtained from a middle-aged man with glioma.

The chain recombines TRBV2 with TRBJ1-3; D is unclear. The V end lost 3 bases, the J end lost 0 bases, and 12 bases lay between the germline ends. This CDR3 is 16 amino acids long. Germline V lookup: CDR1 SNHLY, CDR2 FYNNEI. The CDR3 reads CASSDSFPSSGNTIYF. The CDR3 DNA follows: TGTGCCAGCAGTGATTCGTTCCCTAGCTCTGGAAACACCATATATTTT.

This sequence joins TRBV5-6 and TRBJ2-7; D remains ambiguous. Germline CDR1 is SGHDT and CDR2 is YYEEEE. Trimming removed 0 bases at V and 3 bases at J, with 4 bases between. This CDR3 spans 12 amino acids. As DNA, the CDR3 is TGTGCCAGCAGCTTGGATTTCTACGAGCAGTACTTC. This codes for CASSLDFYEQYF.

The chain uses TRBV6-1 and TRBJ2-5; TRBD1 might be the D (6 bases). The germline V gene encodes CDR1 MNHNS and CDR2 SASEGT. This CDR3 has 13 amino acids. Trimming pared 7 bases from V and 1 base from J, leaving 10 bases between. CDR3 coding DNA: TGTGCCAGCACCCAGGGGCCCCAAGAGACCCAGTACTTC. It specifies CASTQGPQETQYF.

This chain uses TRBV14 with TRBJ2-1; 10 bases map to TRBD1. CDR1 is SGHDN, CDR2 FVKESK, per germline. The CDR3 has 16 amino acids. V shed 0 bases, J shed 8 bases, and the junction held 7 bases outside the gene matches. The CDR3 region is CASSQDQPTGGDEQFF. In nucleotides, the CDR3 is TGTGCCAGCAGCCAAGATCAGCCGACAGGGGGCGATGAGCAGTTCTTC.

This chain joins TRBV12-5 and TRBJ2-5, with D possibly matching TRBD2 (5 bases). The CDR3 is 13 residues long. Germline CDR1 and CDR2: LGHNT and FRNRAP. The V gene lost 4 bases and the J gene lost 5 bases, with 11 bases spanning the gap. CDR3 DNA sequence: TGTGCTAGTGGTTCGACTATCCACGAGACCCAGTACTTC. Translation: CASGSTIHETQYF.

This sequence joins TRBV29-1 and TRBJ2-5; 12 nucleotides align to TRBD1. This CDR3 has 15 residues. Germline V gene sequence: CDR1 SQVTM, CDR2 ANQGSEA. V shed 0 bases and J 3 bases; nucleotides not matched to a gene: 2. This CDR3 is CSVEEGQGAEETQYF. In nucleotides, the CDR3 is TGCAGCGTTGAAGAGGGACAGGGGGCAGAAGAGACCCAGTACTTC. Complete variable domain (other parts from reference TRBV29-1 and TRBJ2-5): SAVISQKPSRDICQRGTSLTIQCQVDSQVTMMFWYRQQPGQSLTLIATANQGSEATYESGFVIDKFPISRPNLTFSTLTVSNMSPEDSSIYLCSVEEGQGAEETQYFGPGTRLLVL.

The V and J genes are TRBV2 and TRBJ2-2; weak D call: TRBD1 (6 bases). Germline V CDR1 and CDR2: SNHLY, FYNNEI. The CDR3 sequence is 14 residues long. V was clipped by 10 bases and J by 0 bases, with 12 bases between them. CDR3 region: CAKNRDTNTGELFF. The CDR3 bases are TGTGCCAAGAACAGGGATACGAACACCGGGGAGCTGTTTTTT.

This sequence joins TRBV2 and TRBJ1-3; 7 bases line up with TRBD1. Trimming cost V 6 bases and J 4 bases; bases outside gene matches: 6. CDR1 and CDR2 from the germline V gene are SNHLY and FYNNEI. The CDR3 totals 14 residues. This chain's CDR3 is CASSRQGGGNTIYF. The CDR3, as DNA: TGTGCCAGCAGCCGACAGGGAGGAGGAAACACCATATATTTT.

V gene TRBV6-1 combines with J gene TRBJ1-3; a weak D match, TRBD1 (6 bases). The ends were cut back, 6 bases at V and 1 base at J, with 7 bases in the middle. CDR1 and CDR2 from the germline V gene are MNHNS and SASEGT. The CDR3 sequence is 13 residues long. CDR3 bases: TGTGCCAGCAGACAGGGTTCTGGAAACACCATATATTTT. The encoded protein is CASRQGSGNTIYF.

The J gene is TRBJ2-5, the V gene TRBV6-5; TRBD1 agrees at 9 bases. Looked up from germline, CDR1 is MNHEY and CDR2 is SVGAGI. The CDR3 contains 15 residues. J was trimmed by 2 bases and V by 4 bases; bases with no gene match: 5. The DNA of the CDR3 is TGTGCCAGCAGTTTTTTGGGGACAGGGCAAGAGACCCAGTACTTC. Amino acids: CASSFLGTGQETQYF.

The rearrangement joins TRBV10-3 to TRBJ2-5; TRBD1 matches at 11 bases. The V gene's germline CDR1 is ENHRY and CDR2 SYGVKD. The CDR3 sequence is 14 residues long. With V trimmed by 5 bases and J by 5 bases, 4 bases remained unmatched. The CDR3 reads CAISWTGGMETQYF. CDR3 sequence (DNA): TGTGCCATCAGTTGGACAGGGGGCATGGAGACCCAGTACTTC.

The rearrangement joins TRBV5-6 to TRBJ2-7; the match to TRBD1 covers 9 bases. Germline V lookup: CDR1 SGHDT, CDR2 YYEEEE. The V and J ends lost 6 bases and 3 bases, in that order; junction bases with no gene match: 4. The length of the CDR3 is 13 residues. This CDR3 is CASTRDRVYEQYF. Here the CDR3 DNA reads TGTGCCAGCACCCGGGACAGGGTCTACGAGCAGTACTTC.